The rows below give T cell receptor beta chains drawn from one sample of a study of T cells in Graves' hyperthyroidism and ophthalmopathy. TCRdb independently ran MiXCR on the multiplex PCR reads; one entry per CDR3 protein. The table includes about 620,000 distinct CDR3 sequences, 15% to 20% detected once. Sequenced sample: blood. The receptor set was obtained from a woman aged 25 to 39 with Graves' hyperthyroidism. Each CDR3 is given with its conserved first and last residue. Fields, in order: CDR3 protein, CDR3 DNA, V gene, J gene, D gene, clone size. The D gene is left open where the match is weak. Size tells how often a clone was seen (once, few, many) or the class of an expanded clone, and some rows leave it out.

CDR3 protein: CASSPLADDSYNEQFF; CDR3 DNA: TGCGCCAGCAGTCCACTAGCAGATGACTCCTACAATGAGCAGTTCTTC; V gene: TRBV5-1; J gene: TRBJ2-1; D gene: NA; clone size: many
CDR3 protein: CASSFIAGENAEQYF; CDR3 DNA: TGTGCCAGCAGCTTCATAGCGGGAGAAAATGCCGAGCAGTACTTC; V gene: TRBV11-2; J gene: TRBJ2-7; D gene: TRBD2; clone size: many
CDR3 protein: CASSVAGETAFYGYTF; CDR3 DNA: TGTGCCAGCAGCGTAGCGGGGGAGACAGCTTTCTATGGCTACACCTTC; V gene: TRBV9; J gene: TRBJ1-2; D gene: NA; clone size: many
CDR3 protein: CAWSVAGVRTEAFF; CDR3 DNA: TGTGCCTGGAGTGTAGCAGGGGTGAGGACTGAAGCTTTCTTT; V gene: TRBV30; J gene: TRBJ1-1; D gene: NA; clone size: many
CDR3 protein: CASSLGLAGRQETQYF; CDR3 DNA: TGTGCCAGCAGCTTGGGACTAGCGGGGCGACAAGAGACCCAGTACTTC; V gene: TRBV5-5; J gene: TRBJ2-5; D gene: TRBD2; clone size: NA
CDR3 protein: CATSEGGQPQHF; CDR3 DNA: TGTGCCACCAGTGAAGGGGGCCAGCCCCAGCATTTT; V gene: TRBV24-1; J gene: TRBJ1-5; D gene: TRBD1; clone size: NA
CDR3 protein: CASSPRGGQDNEQFF; CDR3 DNA: TGTGCCAGCAGCCCCCGCGGGGGACAAGACAATGAGCAGTTCTTC; V gene: TRBV7-9; J gene: TRBJ2-1; D gene: NA; clone size: many
CDR3 protein: CASSYAPQREGDEQFF; CDR3 DNA: TGTGCCAGCAGTTACGCCCCCCAGCGGGAGGGCGATGAGCAGTTCTTC; V gene: TRBV6-6; J gene: TRBJ2-1; D gene: TRBD2; clone size: NA
CDR3 protein: CASSESGISYEQYF; CDR3 DNA: TGTGCCAGCAGTGAAAGCGGGATCTCCTACGAGCAGTACTTC; V gene: TRBV2; J gene: TRBJ2-7; D gene: TRBD2; clone size: many
CDR3 protein: CASSYYSGAKNIQYF; CDR3 DNA: TGTGCCAGCAGTTACTACTCCGGAGCCAAAAACATTCAGTACTTC; V gene: TRBV6-2/TRBV6-3; J gene: TRBJ2-4; D gene: NA; clone size: few
CDR3 protein: CASRNGPGQGPYTF; CDR3 DNA: TGTGCCAGCAGAAATGGACCGGGACAGGGACCCTACACCTTC; V gene: TRBV11-2; J gene: TRBJ1-2; D gene: TRBD1; clone size: few
CDR3 protein: CATSPRIVEGSPLHF; CDR3 DNA: TGTGCCACCAGCCCCCGTATCGTTGAAGGGTCACCCCTCCACTTT; V gene: TRBV15; J gene: TRBJ1-6; D gene: NA; clone size: NA
CDR3 protein: CASTFDSLLNTEAFF; CDR3 DNA: TGTGCCAGCACTTTCGACAGCCTATTGAACACTGAAGCTTTCTTT; V gene: TRBV12-3/TRBV12-4; J gene: TRBJ1-1; D gene: NA; clone size: NA
CDR3 protein: CASSEGIGGTDTQYF; CDR3 DNA: TGTGCCAGCAGTGAAGGTATAGGGGGCACAGATACGCAGTATTTT; V gene: TRBV6-1; J gene: TRBJ2-3; D gene: NA; clone size: many
CDR3 protein: CASSYLGEGLFHEQFF; CDR3 DNA: TGTGCCAGCAGTTACCTGGGGGAGGGCCTTTTTCATGAGCAGTTCTTC; V gene: TRBV6-5; J gene: TRBJ2-1; D gene: TRBD2; clone size: NA
CDR3 protein: CASSRDTNSPLHF; CDR3 DNA: TGTGCCAGCAGTCGGGACACCAATTCACCCCTCCACTTT; V gene: TRBV6-1; J gene: TRBJ1-6; D gene: NA; clone size: NA
CDR3 protein: CASNPRSGTNEELFF; CDR3 DNA: TGTGCCAGCAACCCGAGGTCAGGTACAAATGAAGAACTGTTTTTT; V gene: TRBV2; J gene: TRBJ1-4; D gene: NA; clone size: NA
CDR3 protein: CASSLVLAGSTDTQYF; CDR3 DNA: TGTGCCAGCAGCTTAGTACTAGCGGGGAGCACAGATACGCAGTATTTT; V gene: TRBV7-8; J gene: TRBJ2-3; D gene: TRBD2; clone size: few
CDR3 protein: CASSPNGAKRNGELFF; CDR3 DNA: TGTGCCAGCTCACCCAACGGGGCTAAGAGAAACGGGGAGCTGTTTTTT; V gene: TRBV28; J gene: TRBJ2-2; D gene: NA; clone size: NA
CDR3 protein: CACRGSQSGETQYF; CDR3 DNA: TGTGCCTGCAGGGGCTCCCAATCGGGGGAGACCCAGTACTTC; V gene: TRBV30; J gene: TRBJ2-5; D gene: NA; clone size: NA
CDR3 protein: CSARALTSGRASLYEQYF; CDR3 DNA: TGCAGTGCTAGAGCGCTAACTAGCGGGAGGGCCTCTCTCTACGAGCAGTACTTC; V gene: TRBV20-1; J gene: TRBJ2-7; D gene: TRBD2; clone size: NA
CDR3 protein: CSAIRGVSYEQYF; CDR3 DNA: TGCAGTGCCATTAGGGGGGTCTCCTACGAGCAGTACTTC; V gene: TRBV20-1; J gene: TRBJ2-7; D gene: NA; clone size: many
CDR3 protein: CASRPMGQGDYGYTF; CDR3 DNA: TGTGCCAGCCGGCCCATGGGACAGGGGGACTATGGCTACACCTTC; V gene: TRBV19; J gene: TRBJ1-2; D gene: TRBD1; clone size: NA